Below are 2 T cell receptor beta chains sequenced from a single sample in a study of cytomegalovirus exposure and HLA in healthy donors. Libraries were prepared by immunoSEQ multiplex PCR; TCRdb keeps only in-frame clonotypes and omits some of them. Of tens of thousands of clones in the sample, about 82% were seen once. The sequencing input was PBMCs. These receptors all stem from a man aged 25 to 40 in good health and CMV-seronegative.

The chain's CDR3 is CATGGAGVYNEQFF. The DNA of the CDR3 is TGTGCCACGGGAGGCGCGGGCGTTTACAATGAGCAGTTCTTC. The genes are TRBV10-3 and TRBJ2-1, with TRBD2 matching over 7 bases. The junction had 10 bases not matched to a gene; V was cut back by 10 bases and J by 4 bases. CDR3 length: 14 amino acids. Germline V gene data show CDR1 as ENHRY and CDR2 as SYGVKD.

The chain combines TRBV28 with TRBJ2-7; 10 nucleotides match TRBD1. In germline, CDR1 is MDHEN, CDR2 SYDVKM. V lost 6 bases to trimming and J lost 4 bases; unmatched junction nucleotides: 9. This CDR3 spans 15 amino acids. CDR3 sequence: CASSPPTGGSYEQYF. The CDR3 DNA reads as TGTGCCAGCAGCCCCCCGACAGGGGGCTCGTACGAGCAGTACTTC. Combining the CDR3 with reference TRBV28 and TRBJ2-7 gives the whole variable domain DVKVTQSSRYLVKRTGEKVFLECVQDMDHENMFWYRQDPGLGLRLIYFSYDVKMKEKGDIPEGYSVSREKKERFSLILESASTNQTSMYLCASSPPTGGSYEQYFGPGTRLTVT.